Presented here are 31 T cell receptor beta chains from one specimen sequenced in a study of cytomegalovirus exposure and HLA in healthy donors. In the PCR, 60 Vbeta and 13 Jbeta primers were used. Assay used: immunoSEQ multiplex PCR; TCRdb lists only in-frame clones, some missing. Here the sample spans fewer than 250,000 clones, around three quarters being singletons. Material for sequencing was PBMCs. These TCRs come from a woman aged 25 to 39 in good health and CMV-seropositive.

The V gene is TRBV7-9, the J gene TRBJ1-5; 9 positions match TRBD1. The CDR3 runs to 14 residues. Germline trimming cut 5 bases from V and 4 bases from J; bases unmatched to any gene: 3. Germline V lookup: CDR1 SEHNR, CDR2 FQNEAQ (reference sequence). The CDR3 region has the DNA TGTGCCAGCAGCCGGGACAGGGCAAATCAGCCCCAGCATTTT. This encodes CASSRDRANQPQHF.

J is TRBJ1-6 and V is TRBV5-4; D uncertain. There are 17 residues in the CDR3. V was trimmed by 0 bases and J by 7 bases, leaving 17 bases between them. Germline CDR1 and CDR2: SGHNT and YYREEE (reference sequence). CDR3 amino acids: CASSLVRRGATNSPLHF. The CDR3 bases are TGTGCCAGCAGCTTGGTGAGGCGGGGAGCGACGAATTCACCCCTCCACTTT.

In this sample, this clone turned up once. The chain employs TRBV19 and TRBJ1-2, with D possibly matching TRBD1 (5 bases). The CDR3 consists of 13 residues. V shed 3 bases and J shed 8 bases, with 13 bases lying between them. Germline loops: CDR1 LNHDA, CDR2 SQIVND (reference sequence). CDR3 sequence: CASSIGQPSGYTF. The CDR3 coding sequence is TGTGCCAGTAGTATTGGACAACCGAGCGGCTACACCTTC.

In this sample, this clone turned up a few times. This chain joins TRBV15 and TRBJ2-3; a possible D gene is TRBD2 (5 bases). CDR3 length equals 18 residues. Germline CDR1 and CDR2: LNHNV and YYDKDF (reference sequence). Between the trimmed V and J ends, which lost 2 bases and 4 bases, there was a span of 22 bases. The CDR3 reads CATSRTRIKVGSPDTQYF. The CDR3 coding sequence is TGTGCCACCAGCAGAACCAGAATCAAAGTGGGGAGCCCAGATACGCAGTATTTT.

This chain joins TRBV7-2 and TRBJ1-2; TRBD1 aligns across 10 bases. The CDR3 runs to 14 residues. V lost 5 bases and J lost 3; bases outside the gene matches: 3. CDR1 SGHTA and CDR2 FQGNSA come from the germline V gene. The CDR3 loop reads CASSAGQGDYGYTF. CDR3 DNA: TGTGCCAGCAGCGCAGGACAGGGGGACTATGGCTACACCTTC.

This chain connects TRBV7-9 to TRBJ2-2; D ambiguous. CDR1 and CDR2 (germline): SEHNR, FQNEAQ (reference sequence). The CDR3 is made up of 13 amino acids. Deletions cut 5 bases from V and 2 bases from J, with 6 bases between. The CDR3 DNA reads as TGTGCCAGCAGCCCAGGCAACACCGGGGAGCTGTTTTTT. Translating gives CASSPGNTGELFF.

The J gene is TRBJ1-5, the V gene TRBV28; TRBD1 might be the D (6 bases). Germline V gene data show CDR1 as MDHEN and CDR2 as SYDVKM. This CDR3 is built from 16 residues. With 4 bases removed from V and 3 bases from J, the gap between germline ends came to 16 bases. For the CDR3, the DNA is TGTGCCAGCAGTTCCCTCTCGACAGGCTACAATCAGCCCCAGCATTTT. Translating it yields CASSSLSTGYNQPQHF.

Note on this clone: Its ends do not fully match the called genes, so a read error is possible. Distinct nucleotide sequences in the sample also encode this CDR3. J is TRBJ2-4 and V is TRBV30; maybe TRBD2 (6 bases). CDR3 size: 14 residues. CDR1 GTSNPN and CDR2 SVGIG come from the germline V gene (reference sequence). The CDR3, as DNA: TGTGCCCTCCTGGAGGGAGTGGGCAAAAACATTCAGTATTTC. Translating it yields CALLEGVGKNIQYF.

This rearrangement joins TRBV2 to TRBJ2-5, with TRBD1 identical over 7 bases. Germline CDR1 and CDR2: SNHLY and FYNNEI. V shed 6 bases, J shed 5 bases, and the junction held 6 bases outside the gene matches. The CDR3 spans 13 residues. The CDR3: CASRPGGLETQYF. As DNA, the CDR3 is TGTGCCAGCAGGCCAGGGGGTCTCGAGACCCAGTACTTC.

The V and J genes are TRBV4-2 and TRBJ1-6; D is ambiguous. Per the germline V gene, CDR1 is LGHNA and CDR2 is YNFKEQ. The CDR3 is 13 residues long. Between the trimmed V and J ends, which lost 3 bases and 8 bases, there was a span of 8 bases. CDR3 nucleotides: TGTGCCAGCAGCCAGGACTTGGATTCACCCCTCCACTTT. The encoded protein is CASSQDLDSPLHF.

The chain links TRBV10-3 to TRBJ2-7; no firm D call. The V gene's germline CDR1 is ENHRY and CDR2 SYGVKD. V shed 10 bases and J shed 0 bases, with 16 bases lying between them. This CDR3 is 14 amino acids long. CDR3: CATIPSTRSYEQYF. CDR3 bases: TGTGCCACCATACCTTCGACTCGCTCCTACGAGCAGTACTTC.

CDR3 DNA: TGCAGCGTTGAGGGGAGGGTTATCGATGAGCAGTTCTTC. Encoded protein: CSVEGRVIDEQFF. The chain joins TRBV29-1 to TRBJ2-1, with 7 bases lining up with TRBD2. Germline CDR1 and CDR2: SQVTM and ANQGSEA. The ends lost 3 bases at V and 8 bases at J; junction bases unmatched: 7. The CDR3 is 13 amino acids.

The rearrangement links TRBV4-1 to TRBJ1-2, with a possible D match to TRBD1 (5 bases). The CDR3 is 17 amino acids. Germline V lookup: CDR1 MGHRA, CDR2 YSYEKL. V was shortened by 1 base and J by 3 bases, with 18 bases between the two germline ends. The DNA of the CDR3 is TGCGCCAGCAGCCAAGGGCCAGACACCCCCAGGGACTATGGCTACACCTTC. This translates into CASSQGPDTPRDYGYTF.

The V call is TRBV18, the J call TRBJ1-2; 11 bases match TRBD1. CDR3 length equals 15 residues. Trimming at V came to 1 base and at J to 6 bases, leaving 4 bases not matched to a gene. Per germline, CDR1 KGHSH and CDR2 LQKENI. This CDR3 reads CASSPLDRGLDGYTF. The CDR3 DNA is TGTGCCAGCTCACCACTGGACAGGGGGCTCGATGGCTACACCTTC.

The chain links TRBV15 to TRBJ2-1, with 8 nucleotides matching TRBD2. The CDR3 covers 16 residues. CDR1 is LNHNV, CDR2 YYDKDF, per germline (reference sequence). J was trimmed by 1 base and V by 1 base; bases with no gene match: 3. The CDR3 region is CATSRGLARSYNEQFF. DNA of the CDR3: TGTGCCACCAGCAGAGGACTAGCGAGGTCCTACAATGAGCAGTTCTTC.

The rearrangement uses TRBV9 and TRBJ1-4; D perhaps matches TRBD1 (6 bases). Germline-derived CDR1 and CDR2 are SGDLS and YYNGEE. The V end was cut by 4 bases, the J end by 5 bases, with 12 bases between. There are 14 residues in the CDR3. CDR3 sequence (DNA): TGTGCCAGCAGCCGGGACATAAAGAATGAAAAACTGTTTTTT. Encoded protein: CASSRDIKNEKLFF.

The CDR3 protein is CASSLSRGGTEAFF. The CDR3 DNA reads TGTGCCAGCAGTTTAAGCCGGGGGGGCACTGAAGCTTTCTTT. The genes are TRBV28 and TRBJ1-1; TRBD1 is a possible D gene (5 bases). Germline loops: CDR1 MDHEN, CDR2 SYDVKM. The V and J ends lost 2 bases and 4 bases respectively, with 11 bases between them. The CDR3 contains 14 residues.

This clone has a handful of counts. The chain links TRBV7-6 to TRBJ2-7; 11 positions match TRBD2. Germline V gene data show CDR1 as SGHVS and CDR2 as FNYEAQ. The junction had 14 bases not matched to a gene; V was cut back by 7 bases and J by 0 bases. CDR3 length: 18 amino acids. The CDR3 DNA follows: TGTGCCAGCACCCGTATACCTAGCGGGGGGCCCAGCTCCTACGAGCAGTACTTC. Residues: CASTRIPSGGPSSYEQYF.

As DNA, the CDR3 is TGTGCCAGCAGTTCCCGGGACAGGGCTAACTATGGCTACACCTTC. It specifies CASSSRDRANYGYTF. The chain employs TRBV2 and TRBJ1-2; 9 nucleotides agree with TRBD1. The CDR3 runs to 15 residues. J was trimmed by 0 bases and V by 5 bases; bases with no gene match: 4. Germline V lookup: CDR1 SNHLY, CDR2 FYNNEI.

This chain connects TRBV2 to TRBJ1-3, with D possibly matching TRBD1 (6 bases). CDR1 and CDR2 from the germline V gene are SNHLY and FYNNEI. V dropped 5 bases and J dropped 4 bases, with 18 bases sitting between them. The CDR3 has 16 residues. CDR3 sequence: CASSILQGNLGNTIYF. The CDR3, as DNA: TGTGCCAGCAGTATCCTACAGGGTAATCTGGGAAACACCATATATTTT.

This clone was counted a single time. CDR3 sequence reads: CASSSLTRQNPYTGELFF. CDR3 nucleotides: TGTGCCAGCAGCTCACTTACCCGACAGAATCCCTACACCGGGGAGCTGTTTTTT. The chain carries TRBV11-2 and TRBJ2-2; a possible D gene is TRBD1 (5 bases). Germline CDR1 reads SGHAT; CDR2 reads FQNNGV. Between the trimmed V and J ends, which lost 4 bases and 3 bases, there was a span of 21 bases. The CDR3 covers 18 residues.

This clone was detected only a few times. This chain connects TRBV7-2 to TRBJ2-5; TRBD2 matches 7 bases. V lost 1 base, J lost 9 bases, and 5 bases stayed unmatched. Germline lookup yields CDR1 SGHTA and CDR2 FQGNSA. This CDR3 contains 13 residues. In DNA, the CDR3 is TGTGCCAGCAGCTTAGGGGGGAGGGAGGCCCAGTACTTC. Its translation: CASSLGGREAQYF.

This chain joins TRBV6-1 and TRBJ1-5; 9 nucleotides line up with TRBD1. With 7 bases clipped from V and 1 base from J, the junction kept 5 bases outside the gene matches. This CDR3 has 15 amino acids. Germline CDR1 reads MNHNS; CDR2 reads SASEGT. The CDR3 sequence is CASTRTGASNQPQHF. CDR3 nucleotide sequence: TGTGCCAGCACTAGGACAGGGGCGAGCAATCAGCCCCAGCATTTT.

This chain links TRBV23-1 with TRBJ2-7, with TRBD1 as a possible D gene (5 bases). TRBV23-1 is assigned to the ORF class and has an uncertain function. The CDR3 is 12 amino acids. The ends were cut back, 7 bases at V and 3 bases at J, with 10 bases in the middle. CDR3 sequence (DNA): TGCGCCAGCAATGCGACAGTCTACGAGCAGTACTTC. Translating it yields CASNATVYEQYF.

This clone was seen a handful of times. The genes are TRBV9 and TRBJ1-6; D uncertain. V lost 0 bases to trimming and J lost 4 bases, with 2 bases between them. The length of the CDR3 is 13 residues. The germline V gene encodes CDR1 SGDLS and CDR2 YYNGEE. The CDR3 spells CASSVAYNSPLHF. CDR3 bases: TGTGCCAGCAGCGTAGCGTATAATTCACCCCTCCACTTT. Full variable domain (rest looked up from reference TRBV9 and TRBJ1-6): DSGVTQTPKHLITATGQRVTLRCSPRSGDLSVYWYQQSLDQGLQFLIQYYNGEERAKGNILERFSAQQFPDLHSELNLSSLELGDSALYFCASSVAYNSPLHFGNGTRLTVT.

V and J are TRBV7-9 and TRBJ2-1; D gene ambiguous. Germline CDR1 reads SEHNR; CDR2 reads FQNEAQ (reference sequence). The CDR3 length is 13 residues. V lost 0 bases, J lost 5 bases, and 5 bases lay in between. The CDR3 here is CASSLAENNEQFF. CDR3 DNA: TGTGCCAGCAGCTTAGCGGAGAACAATGAGCAGTTCTTC.

The V gene is TRBV9, the J gene TRBJ2-5; 7 positions match TRBD2. This CDR3 is built from 15 residues. Germline V gene data show CDR1 as SGDLS and CDR2 as YYNGEE. J was trimmed by 4 bases and V by 2 bases; bases with no gene match: 8. CDR3 nucleotide sequence: TGTGCCAGCAGCGTCGCCGGACTAGGGGTAGAGACCCAGTACTTC. Residues: CASSVAGLGVETQYF. Drawing the rest from reference TRBV9 and TRBJ2-5, the complete variable domain is DSGVTQTPKHLITATGQRVTLRCSPRSGDLSVYWYQQSLDQGLQFLIQYYNGEERAKGNILERFSAQQFPDLHSELNLSSLELGDSALYFCASSVAGLGVETQYFGPGTRLLVL.

This clone was seen only a few times. The chain employs TRBV19 and TRBJ2-1; 7 bases map to TRBD2. The CDR3 is made up of 16 amino acids. The germline V gene has CDR1 LNHDA and CDR2 SQIVND (reference sequence). J lost 3 bases, V lost 3 bases, and 8 bases had no gene match. The CDR3 DNA reads as TGTGCCAGTAGTATGGGGGGGAGGCCGTTCTACAATGAGCAGTTCTTC. This codes for CASSMGGRPFYNEQFF.

This clone was picked up one time. The genes are TRBV27 and TRBJ2-7, with D possibly TRBD2 on 5 matching bases. CDR1 is MNHEY and CDR2 is SMNVEV in the germline V gene (reference sequence). This CDR3 has 16 residues. Deletions cut 4 bases from V and 3 bases from J, with 19 bases between. CDR3 sequence (DNA): TGTGCCAGCAGTTCAACCCCGGGGAACTTAATCTACGAGCAGTACTTC. This codes for CASSSTPGNLIYEQYF.

The chain couples TRBV10-1 to TRBJ1-2; 10 bases map to TRBD1. The CDR3 sequence is 13 residues long. Germline V lookup: CDR1 WNHNN, CDR2 SYGVQD (reference sequence). J gave up 8 bases and V 7 bases, and 7 bases lay outside the gene matches. DNA for the CDR3: TGCGCCAGCATCTCCGGGACAGGGGCCGGCTACACCTTC. Amino acid sequence: CASISGTGAGYTF.

The gene calls are TRBV5-1 and TRBJ2-1; 8 nucleotides line up with TRBD2. This CDR3 contains 16 residues. J was trimmed by 5 bases and V by 2 bases; bases with no gene match: 9. The germline V gene has CDR1 SGHRS and CDR2 YFSETQ. The CDR3 coding sequence is TGCGCCAGCAGCTTTGCTCTTAGCGGGACTAACAATGAGCAGTTCTTC. This gives the protein CASSFALSGTNNEQFF.